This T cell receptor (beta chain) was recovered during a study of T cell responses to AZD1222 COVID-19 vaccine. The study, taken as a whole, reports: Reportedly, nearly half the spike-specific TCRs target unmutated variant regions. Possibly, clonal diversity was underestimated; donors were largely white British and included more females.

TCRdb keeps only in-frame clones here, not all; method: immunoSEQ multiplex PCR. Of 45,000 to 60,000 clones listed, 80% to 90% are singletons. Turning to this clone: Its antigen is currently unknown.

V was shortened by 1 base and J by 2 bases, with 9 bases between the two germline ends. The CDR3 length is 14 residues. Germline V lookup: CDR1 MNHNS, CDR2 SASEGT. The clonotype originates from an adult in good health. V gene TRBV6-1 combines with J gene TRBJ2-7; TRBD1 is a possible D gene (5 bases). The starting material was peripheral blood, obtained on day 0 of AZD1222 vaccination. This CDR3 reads CASSEVYRTYEQYF. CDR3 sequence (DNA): TGTGCCAGCAGTGAAGTTTACAGGACCTACGAGCAGTACTTC.